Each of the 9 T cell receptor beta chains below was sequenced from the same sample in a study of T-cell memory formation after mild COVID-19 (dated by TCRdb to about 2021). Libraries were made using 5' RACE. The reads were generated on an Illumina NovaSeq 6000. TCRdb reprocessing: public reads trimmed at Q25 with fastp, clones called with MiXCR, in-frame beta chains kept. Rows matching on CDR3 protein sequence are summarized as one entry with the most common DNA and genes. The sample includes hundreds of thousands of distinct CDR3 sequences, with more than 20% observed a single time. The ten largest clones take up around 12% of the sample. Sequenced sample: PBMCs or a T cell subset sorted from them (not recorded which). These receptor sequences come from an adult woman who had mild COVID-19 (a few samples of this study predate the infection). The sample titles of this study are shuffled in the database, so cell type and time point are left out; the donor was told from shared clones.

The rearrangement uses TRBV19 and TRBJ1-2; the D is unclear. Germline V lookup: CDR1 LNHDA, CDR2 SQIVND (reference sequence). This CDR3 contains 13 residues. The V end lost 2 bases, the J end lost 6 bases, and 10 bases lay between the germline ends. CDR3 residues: CASSISGRHGYTF. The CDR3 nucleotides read TGTGCCAGTAGTATATCGGGTAGACATGGCTACACCTTC.

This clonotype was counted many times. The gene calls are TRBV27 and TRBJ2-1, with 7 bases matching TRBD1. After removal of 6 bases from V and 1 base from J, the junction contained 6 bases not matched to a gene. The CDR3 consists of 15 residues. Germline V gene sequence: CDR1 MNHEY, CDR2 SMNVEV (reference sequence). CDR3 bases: TGTGCCAGCAGGAGGGGGCGCAAGTCCTACAATGAGCAGTTCTTC. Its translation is CASRRGRKSYNEQFF.

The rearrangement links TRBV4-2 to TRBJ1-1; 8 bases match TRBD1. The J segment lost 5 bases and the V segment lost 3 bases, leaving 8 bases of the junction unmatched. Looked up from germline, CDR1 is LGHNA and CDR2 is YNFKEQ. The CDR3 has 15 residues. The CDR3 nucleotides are TGTGCCAGCAGCCAGGACAGGGTTGTAAGGACTGAAGCTTTCTTT. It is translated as CASSQDRVVRTEAFF.

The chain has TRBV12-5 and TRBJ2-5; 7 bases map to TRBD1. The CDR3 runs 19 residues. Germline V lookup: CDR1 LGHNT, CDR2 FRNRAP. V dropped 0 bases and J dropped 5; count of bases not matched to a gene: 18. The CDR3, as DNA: TGTGCTAGTGGTTTGGTCTTGGGGACAGCCTATTTGACCTGGGAGACCCAGTACTTC. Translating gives CASGLVLGTAYLTWETQYF.

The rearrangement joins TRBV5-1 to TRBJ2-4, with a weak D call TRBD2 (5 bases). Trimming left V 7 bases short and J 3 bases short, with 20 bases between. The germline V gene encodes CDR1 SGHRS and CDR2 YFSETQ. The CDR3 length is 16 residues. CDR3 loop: CASQVGGETYKNIQYF. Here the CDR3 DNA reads TGCGCCAGCCAGGTAGGAGGAGAAACTTACAAAAACATTCAGTACTTC.

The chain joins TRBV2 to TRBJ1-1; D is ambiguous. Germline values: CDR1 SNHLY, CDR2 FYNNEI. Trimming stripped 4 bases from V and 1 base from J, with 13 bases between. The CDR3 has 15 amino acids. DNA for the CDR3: TGTGCCAGCAGTGCCCATTGGACGGGGAACACTGAAGCTTTCTTT. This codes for CASSAHWTGNTEAFF.

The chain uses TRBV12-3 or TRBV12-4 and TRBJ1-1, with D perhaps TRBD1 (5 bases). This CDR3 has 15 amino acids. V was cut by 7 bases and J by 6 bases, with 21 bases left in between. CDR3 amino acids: CASTQMGGGGSEAFF. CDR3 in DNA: TGTGCCAGCACTCAAATGGGAGGCGGGGGGTCTGAAGCTTTCTTT.

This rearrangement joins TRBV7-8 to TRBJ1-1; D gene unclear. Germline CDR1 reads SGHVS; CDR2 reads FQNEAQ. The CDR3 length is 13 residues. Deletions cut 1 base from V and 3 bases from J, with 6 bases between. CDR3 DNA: TGTGCCAGCAGCTTAGACAGCTACACTGAAGCTTTCTTT. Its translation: CASSLDSYTEAFF.

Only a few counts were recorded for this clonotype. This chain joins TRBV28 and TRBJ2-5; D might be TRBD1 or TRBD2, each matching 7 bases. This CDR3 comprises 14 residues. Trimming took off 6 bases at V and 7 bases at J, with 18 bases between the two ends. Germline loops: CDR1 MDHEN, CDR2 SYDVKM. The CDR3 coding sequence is TGTGCCAGCAGGCCAGGGGGGGGGAAAGGGACCCAGTACTTC. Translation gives CASRPGGGKGTQYF.